This entry lists 7 T cell receptor beta chains sequenced from one sample in a study of cytomegalovirus exposure and HLA in healthy donors. PCR was performed using 60 Vbeta and 13 Jbeta primers. Generated by immunoSEQ multiplex PCR, the TCRdb table keeps only in-frame clones and is missing some. Among about 120,000 clones listed, approximately 58% were seen once. Source material: PBMCs. These receptors all stem from a woman under 40 in good health and CMV-seronegative.

For this clone: This sample includes further DNA sequences coding for the same CDR3. The V call is TRBV6-5, the J call TRBJ2-7; 9 bases are a match to TRBD1. This CDR3 has 13 amino acids. With V trimmed by 2 bases and J by 4 bases, 0 bases remained unmatched. CDR1 and CDR2 (germline): MNHEY, SVGAGI. As DNA, the CDR3 is TGTGCCAGCAGTTACGGGACAGGGTACGAGCAGTACTTC. Its translation is CASSYGTGYEQYF.

The chain recombines TRBV6-6 with TRBJ2-5, with 12 bases lining up with TRBD2. The CDR3 is made up of 16 amino acids. Trimming at V came to 0 bases and at J to 5 bases, leaving 4 bases not matched to a gene. The germline gives CDR1 MNHNY, CDR2 SVGAGI (reference sequence). Here the CDR3 DNA reads TGTGCCAGCAGTTACTCTAGGCTAGCGGGAGGGGAGACCCAGTACTTC. This translates into CASSYSRLAGGETQYF.

The chain carries TRBV7-6 and TRBJ2-5, with TRBD2 matching 14 bases. CDR1 is SGHVS and CDR2 is FNYEAQ in the germline V gene. J lost 9 bases, V lost 5 bases, and 5 bases had no gene match. This CDR3 region has 14 residues. CDR3 protein: CASSLGTSGSAQYF. CDR3 nucleotide sequence: TGTGCCAGCAGCCTGGGGACTAGCGGGAGTGCCCAGTACTTC.

The chain recombines TRBV6-5 with TRBJ1-4; 7 nucleotides line up with TRBD1. The V gene's germline CDR1 is MNHEY and CDR2 SVGAGI. Trimming at V came to 6 bases and at J to 2 bases, leaving 3 bases not matched to a gene. The CDR3 runs to 14 residues. The CDR3 loop reads CASRRRGTNEKLFF. Here the CDR3 DNA reads TGTGCCAGCAGGCGCAGGGGGACTAATGAAAAACTGTTTTTT.

This chain joins TRBV19 and TRBJ2-7; the match to TRBD2 covers 8 bases. Per the germline V gene, CDR1 is LNHDA and CDR2 is SQIVND (reference sequence). With 9 bases clipped from V and 2 bases from J, the junction kept 9 bases outside the gene matches. This CDR3 region has 14 residues. DNA for the CDR3: TGTGCCAGCTCGGAGCGGGGGACTACCTACGAGCAGTACTTC. Its protein is CASSERGTTYEQYF.

The J gene is TRBJ2-2, the V gene TRBV2; TRBD1 might be the D (6 bases). Germline values: CDR1 SNHLY, CDR2 FYNNEI. The CDR3 loop spans 13 amino acids. V gave up 6 bases and J gave up 1 base, with 6 bases separating them. CDR3 sequence reads: CASRTGNTGELFF. CDR3 DNA sequence: TGTGCCAGCAGGACAGGGAACACCGGGGAGCTGTTTTTT. Full variable domain (missing parts from reference TRBV2 and TRBJ2-2): EPEVTQTPSHQVTQMGQEVILRCVPISNHLYFYWYRQILGQKVEFLVSFYNNEISEKSEIFDDQFSVERPDGSNFTLKIRSTKLEDSAMYFCASRTGNTGELFFGEGSRLTVL.

This chain connects TRBV5-5 to TRBJ2-7; TRBD1 matches 7 bases. The CDR3 is 14 amino acids. Per the germline V gene, CDR1 is SGHKS and CDR2 is YYEKEE (reference sequence). V lost 0 bases and J lost 3; bases outside the gene matches: 3. The CDR3 nucleotides read TGTGCCAGCAGCTTGGCGGGACAGAGCTACGAGCAGTACTTC. It encodes CASSLAGQSYEQYF.